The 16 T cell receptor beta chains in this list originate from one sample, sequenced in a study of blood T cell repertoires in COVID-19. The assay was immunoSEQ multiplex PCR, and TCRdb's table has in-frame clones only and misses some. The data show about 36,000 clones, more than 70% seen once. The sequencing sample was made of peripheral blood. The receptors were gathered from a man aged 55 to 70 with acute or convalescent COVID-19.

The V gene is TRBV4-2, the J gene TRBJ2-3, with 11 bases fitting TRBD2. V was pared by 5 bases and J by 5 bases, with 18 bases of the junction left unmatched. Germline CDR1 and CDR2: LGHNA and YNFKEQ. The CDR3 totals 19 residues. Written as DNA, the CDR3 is TGTGCCAGCAGCGATCCATCGGGGGTAGCGGGAGGGCAGGTAGATACGCAGTATTTT. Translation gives CASSDPSGVAGGQVDTQYF.

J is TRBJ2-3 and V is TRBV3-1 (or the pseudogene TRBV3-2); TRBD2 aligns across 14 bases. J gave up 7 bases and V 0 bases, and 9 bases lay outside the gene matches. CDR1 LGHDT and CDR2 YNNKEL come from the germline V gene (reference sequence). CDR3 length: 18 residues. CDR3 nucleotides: TGTGCCAGCAGCCAAGACATCGGGACTAGCGGGAGTGGTTATACGCAGTATTTT. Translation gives CASSQDIGTSGSGYTQYF.

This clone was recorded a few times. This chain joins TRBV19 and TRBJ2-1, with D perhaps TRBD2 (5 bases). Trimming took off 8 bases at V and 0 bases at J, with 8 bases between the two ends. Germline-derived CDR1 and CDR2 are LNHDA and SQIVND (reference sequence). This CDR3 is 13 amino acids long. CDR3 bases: TGTGCCAGTGAGGGAATCTCCTACAATGAGCAGTTCTTC. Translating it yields CASEGISYNEQFF.

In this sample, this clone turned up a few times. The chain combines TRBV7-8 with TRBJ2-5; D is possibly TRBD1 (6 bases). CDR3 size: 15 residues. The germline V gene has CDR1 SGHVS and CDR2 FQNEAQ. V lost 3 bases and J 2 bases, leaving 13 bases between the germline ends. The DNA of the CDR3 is TGTGCCAGCAGCTTGAGGGCAGGGGCTCAAGAGACCCAGTACTTC. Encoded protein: CASSLRAGAQETQYF.

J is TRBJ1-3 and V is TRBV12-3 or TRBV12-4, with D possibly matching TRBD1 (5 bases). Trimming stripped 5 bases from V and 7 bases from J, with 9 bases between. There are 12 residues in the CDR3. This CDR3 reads CASSQGGNTIYF. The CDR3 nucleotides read TGTGCCAGCAGTCAGGGAGGCAACACCATATATTTT.

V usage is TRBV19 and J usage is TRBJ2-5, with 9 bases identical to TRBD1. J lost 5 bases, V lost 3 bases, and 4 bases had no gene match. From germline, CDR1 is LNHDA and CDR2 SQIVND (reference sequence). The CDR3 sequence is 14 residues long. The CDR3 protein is CASSITGQGETQYF. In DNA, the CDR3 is TGTGCCAGTAGTATTACGGGACAGGGCGAGACCCAGTACTTC.

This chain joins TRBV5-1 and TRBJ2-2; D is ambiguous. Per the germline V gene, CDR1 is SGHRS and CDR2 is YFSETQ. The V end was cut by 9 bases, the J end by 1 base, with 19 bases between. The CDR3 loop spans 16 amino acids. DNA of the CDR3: TGCGCCACCAATGAAGGAATACGACAGAACACCGGGGAGCTGTTTTTT. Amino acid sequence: CATNEGIRQNTGELFF.

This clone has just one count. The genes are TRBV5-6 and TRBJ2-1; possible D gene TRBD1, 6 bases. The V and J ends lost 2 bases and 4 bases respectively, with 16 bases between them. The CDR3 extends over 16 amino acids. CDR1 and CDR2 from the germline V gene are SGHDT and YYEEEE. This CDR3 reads CASSFSQGSWYNEQFF. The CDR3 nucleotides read TGTGCCAGCAGCTTTTCACAGGGTTCCTGGTACAATGAGCAGTTCTTC. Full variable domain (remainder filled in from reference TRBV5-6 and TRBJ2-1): DAGVTQSPTHLIKTRGQQVTLRCSPKSGHDTVSWYQQALGQGPQFIFQYYEEEERQRGNFPDRFSGHQFPNYSSELNVNALLLGDSALYLCASSFSQGSWYNEQFFGPGTRLTVL.

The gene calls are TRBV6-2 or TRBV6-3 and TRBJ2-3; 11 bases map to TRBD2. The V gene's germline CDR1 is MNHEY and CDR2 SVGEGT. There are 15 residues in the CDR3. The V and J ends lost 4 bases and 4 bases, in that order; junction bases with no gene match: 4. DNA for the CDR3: TGTGCCAGCAGTTTCGGGACTAGCGGCCCAGATACGCAGTATTTT. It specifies CASSFGTSGPDTQYF.

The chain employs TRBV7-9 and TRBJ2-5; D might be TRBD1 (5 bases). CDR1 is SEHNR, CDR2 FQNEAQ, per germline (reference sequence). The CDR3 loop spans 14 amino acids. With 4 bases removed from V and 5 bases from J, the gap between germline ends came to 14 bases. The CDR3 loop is CASSYKGAGETQYF. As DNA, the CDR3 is TGTGCCAGCAGCTATAAAGGGGCAGGGGAGACCCAGTACTTC.

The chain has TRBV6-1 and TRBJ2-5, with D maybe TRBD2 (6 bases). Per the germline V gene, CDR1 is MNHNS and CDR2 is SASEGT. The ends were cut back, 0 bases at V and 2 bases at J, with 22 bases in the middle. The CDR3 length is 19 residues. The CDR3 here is CASSEAKQVSWAGQETQYF. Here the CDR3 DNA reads TGTGCCAGCAGTGAAGCTAAGCAAGTCTCCTGGGCGGGACAAGAGACCCAGTACTTC.

This CDR3 is CASSLVTSGTAINIQYF. CDR3 DNA sequence: TGTGCCAGCAGCTTGGTTACTAGCGGGACCGCGATAAACATTCAGTACTTC. V gene TRBV5-6 combines with J gene TRBJ2-4, with 10 bases fitting TRBD2. Trimming at V came to 0 bases and at J to 6 bases, leaving 9 bases not matched to a gene. The CDR3 runs 17 residues. The germline V gene encodes CDR1 SGHDT and CDR2 YYEEEE. The variable domain in full, with the rest retrieved from reference TRBV5-6 and TRBJ2-4, is DAGVTQSPTHLIKTRGQQVTLRCSPKSGHDTVSWYQQALGQGPQFIFQYYEEEERQRGNFPDRFSGHQFPNYSSELNVNALLLGDSALYLCASSLVTSGTAINIQYFGAGTRLSVL.

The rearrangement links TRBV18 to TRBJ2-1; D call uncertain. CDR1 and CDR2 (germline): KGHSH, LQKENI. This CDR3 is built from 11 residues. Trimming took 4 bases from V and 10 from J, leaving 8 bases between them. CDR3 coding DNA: TGTGCCAGCTCACGAGGCCGAGAGCAGTTCTTC. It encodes CASSRGREQFF. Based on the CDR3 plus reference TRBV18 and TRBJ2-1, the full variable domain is NAGVMQNPRHLVRRRGQEARLRCSPMKGHSHVYWYRQLPEEGLKFMVYLQKENIIDESGMPKERFSAEFPKEGPSILRIQQVVRGDSAAYFCASSRGREQFFGPGTRLTVL.

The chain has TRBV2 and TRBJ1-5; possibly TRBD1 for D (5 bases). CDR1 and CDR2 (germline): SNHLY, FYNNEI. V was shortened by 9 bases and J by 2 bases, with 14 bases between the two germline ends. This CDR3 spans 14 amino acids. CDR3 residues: CASSGRGGNQPQHF. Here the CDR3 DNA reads TGTGCCAGTTCCGGAAGGGGTGGCAATCAGCCCCAGCATTTT.

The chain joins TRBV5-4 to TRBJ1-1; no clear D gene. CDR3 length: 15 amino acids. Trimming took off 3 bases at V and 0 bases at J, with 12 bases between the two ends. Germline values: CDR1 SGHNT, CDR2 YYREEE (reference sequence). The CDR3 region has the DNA TGTGCCAGCAGCTCTCAGACAAGGATGAACACTGAAGCTTTCTTT. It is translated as CASSSQTRMNTEAFF.

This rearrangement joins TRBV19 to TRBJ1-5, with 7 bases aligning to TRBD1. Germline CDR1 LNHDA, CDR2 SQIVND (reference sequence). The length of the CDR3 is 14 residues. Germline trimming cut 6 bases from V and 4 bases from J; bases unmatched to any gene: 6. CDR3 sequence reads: CASRYRDRNQPQHF. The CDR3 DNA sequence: TGTGCCAGTAGATACCGGGACAGAAATCAGCCCCAGCATTTT. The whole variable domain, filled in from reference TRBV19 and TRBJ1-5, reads DGGITQSPKYLFRKEGQNVTLSCEQNLNHDAMYWYRQDPGQGLRLIYYSQIVNDFQKGDIAEGYSVSREKKESFPLTVTSAQKNPTAFYLCASRYRDRNQPQHFGDGTRLSIL.